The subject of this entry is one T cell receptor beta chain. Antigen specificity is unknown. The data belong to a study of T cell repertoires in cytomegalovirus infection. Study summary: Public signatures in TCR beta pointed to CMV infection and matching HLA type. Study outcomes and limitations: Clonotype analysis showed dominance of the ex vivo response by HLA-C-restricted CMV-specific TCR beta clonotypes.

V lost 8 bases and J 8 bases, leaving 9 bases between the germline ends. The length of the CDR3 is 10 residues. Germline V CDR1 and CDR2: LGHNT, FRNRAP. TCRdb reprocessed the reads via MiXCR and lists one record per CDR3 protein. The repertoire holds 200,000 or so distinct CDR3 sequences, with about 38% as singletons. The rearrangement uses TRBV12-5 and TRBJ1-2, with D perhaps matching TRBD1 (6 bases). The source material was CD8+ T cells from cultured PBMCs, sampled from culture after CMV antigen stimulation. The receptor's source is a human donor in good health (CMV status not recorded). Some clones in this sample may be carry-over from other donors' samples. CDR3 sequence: CASLGGGYTF. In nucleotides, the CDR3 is TGTGCTAGTCTTGGGGGCGGCTACACCTTC. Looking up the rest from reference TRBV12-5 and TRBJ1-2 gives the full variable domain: DARVTQTPRHKVTEMGQEVTMRCQPILGHNTVFWYRQTMMQGLELLAYFRNRAPLDDSGMPKDRFSAEMPDATLATLKIQPSEPRDSAVYFCASLGGGYTFGSGTRLTVV.